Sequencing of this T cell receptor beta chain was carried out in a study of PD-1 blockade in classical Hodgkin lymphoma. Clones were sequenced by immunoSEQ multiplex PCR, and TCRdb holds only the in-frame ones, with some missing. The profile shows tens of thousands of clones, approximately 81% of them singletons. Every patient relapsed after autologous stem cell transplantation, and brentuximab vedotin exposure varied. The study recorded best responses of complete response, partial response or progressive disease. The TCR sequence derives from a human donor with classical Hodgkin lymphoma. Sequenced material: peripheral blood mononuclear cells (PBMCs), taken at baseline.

CDR3 in DNA: TGCGCCAGCAGACTTGATACCTACAATGAGCAGTTCTTC. Protein sequence: CASRLDTYNEQFF. This chain connects TRBV10-2 to TRBJ2-1, with D uncertain. This CDR3 is built from 13 residues. CDR1 is WSHSY, CDR2 SAAADI, per germline. Trimming removed 6 bases from V and 2 bases from J, with 8 bases in between.